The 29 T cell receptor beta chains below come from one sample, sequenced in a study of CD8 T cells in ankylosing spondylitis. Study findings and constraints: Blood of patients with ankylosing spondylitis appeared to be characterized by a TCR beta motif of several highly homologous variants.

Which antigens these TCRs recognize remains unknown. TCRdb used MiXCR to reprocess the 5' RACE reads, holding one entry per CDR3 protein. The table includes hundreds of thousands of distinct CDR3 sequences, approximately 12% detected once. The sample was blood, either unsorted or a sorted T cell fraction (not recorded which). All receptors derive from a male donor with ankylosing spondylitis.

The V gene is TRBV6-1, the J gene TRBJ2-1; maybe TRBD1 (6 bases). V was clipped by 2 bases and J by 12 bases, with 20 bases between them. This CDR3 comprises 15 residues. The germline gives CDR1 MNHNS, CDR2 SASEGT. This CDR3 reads CASSERVQGPLWQFF. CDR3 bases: TGTGCCAGCAGTGAACGGGTCCAGGGGCCGTTATGGCAGTTCTTC.

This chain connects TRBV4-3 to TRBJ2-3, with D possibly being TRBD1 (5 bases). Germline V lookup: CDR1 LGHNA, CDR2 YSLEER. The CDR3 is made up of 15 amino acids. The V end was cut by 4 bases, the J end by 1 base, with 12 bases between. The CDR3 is CASSRDQGRTDTQYF. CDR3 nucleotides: TGCGCCAGCAGCCGCGACCAGGGTCGCACAGATACGCAGTATTTT.

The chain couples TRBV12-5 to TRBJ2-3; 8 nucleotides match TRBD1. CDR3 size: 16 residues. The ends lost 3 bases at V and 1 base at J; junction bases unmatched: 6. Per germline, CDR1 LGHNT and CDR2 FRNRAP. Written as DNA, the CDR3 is TGTGCTAGTGGTTTCGACAGGGGAGCAGGCACAGATACGCAGTATTTT. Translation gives CASGFDRGAGTDTQYF.

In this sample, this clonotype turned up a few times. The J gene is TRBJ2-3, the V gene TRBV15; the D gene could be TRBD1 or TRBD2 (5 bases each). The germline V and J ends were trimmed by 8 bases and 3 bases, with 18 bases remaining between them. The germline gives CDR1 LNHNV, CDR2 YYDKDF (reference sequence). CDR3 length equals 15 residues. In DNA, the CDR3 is TGTGCCACCGGTTCCGGGGACGGATGGACAGATACGCAGTATTTT. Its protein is CATGSGDGWTDTQYF.

The CDR3 is CASSQLVKGEGNEQFF. In DNA, the CDR3 is TGTGCCAGCTCACAACTAGTCAAGGGTGAAGGAAATGAGCAGTTCTTC. The rearrangement links TRBV18 to TRBJ2-1; possible D gene TRBD2, 5 bases. Germline values: CDR1 KGHSH, CDR2 LQKENI. The CDR3 runs to 16 residues. Trimming took 4 bases from V and 7 from J, leaving 20 bases between them. Full variable domain (rest looked up from reference TRBV18 and TRBJ2-1): NAGVMQNPRHLVRRRGQEARLRCSPMKGHSHVYWYRQLPEEGLKFMVYLQKENIIDESGMPKERFSAEFPKEGPSILRIQQVVRGDSAAYFCASSQLVKGEGNEQFFGPGTRLTVL.

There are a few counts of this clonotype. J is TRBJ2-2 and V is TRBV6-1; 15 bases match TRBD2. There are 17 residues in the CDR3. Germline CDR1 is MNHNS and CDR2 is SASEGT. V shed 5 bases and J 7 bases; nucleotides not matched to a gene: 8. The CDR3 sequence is CASSTGLAGGRGGELFF. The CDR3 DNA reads TGTGCCAGCAGTACCGGACTAGCGGGAGGGCGAGGCGGGGAGCTGTTTTTT.

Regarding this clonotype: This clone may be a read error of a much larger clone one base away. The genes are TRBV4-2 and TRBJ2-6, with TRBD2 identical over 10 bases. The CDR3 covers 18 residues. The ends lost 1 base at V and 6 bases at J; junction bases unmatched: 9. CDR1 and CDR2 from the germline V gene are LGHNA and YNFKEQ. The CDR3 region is CASSQGELAGSVANVLTF. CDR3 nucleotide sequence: TGTGCCAGCAGCCAAGGTGAACTAGCGGGGTCAGTGGCCAACGTCCTGACTTTC.

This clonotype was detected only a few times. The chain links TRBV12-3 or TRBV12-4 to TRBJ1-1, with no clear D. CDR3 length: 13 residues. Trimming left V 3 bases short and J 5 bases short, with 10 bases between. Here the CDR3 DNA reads TGTGCCAGCAGTTTCGGCAGATGGACTGAAGCTTTCTTT. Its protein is CASSFGRWTEAFF.

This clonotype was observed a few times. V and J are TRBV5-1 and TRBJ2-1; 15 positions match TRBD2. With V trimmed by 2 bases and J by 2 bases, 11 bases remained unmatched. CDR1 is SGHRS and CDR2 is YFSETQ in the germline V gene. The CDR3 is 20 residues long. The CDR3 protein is CASSFQGTSGGIMPYNEQFF. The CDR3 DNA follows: TGCGCCAGCAGCTTCCAAGGGACTAGCGGGGGGATCATGCCCTACAATGAGCAGTTCTTC.

CDR3 coding DNA: TGTGCCAGCAGCGGGTGGGGACGGAGCTCCTACGAGCAGTACTTC. Translated: CASSGWGRSSYEQYF. The chain couples TRBV7-9 to TRBJ2-7, with D perhaps being TRBD1 or TRBD2 (5 bases each). The CDR3 is 15 residues long. V shed 5 bases and J shed 0 bases, with 14 bases lying between them. Germline V lookup: CDR1 SEHNR, CDR2 FQNEAQ (reference sequence). Variable domain in full (rest from reference TRBV7-9 and TRBJ2-7): DTGVSQNPRHKITKRGQNVTFRCDPISEHNRLYWYRQTLGQGPEFLTYFQNEAQLEKSRLLSDRFSAERPKGSFSTLEIQRTEQGDSAMYLCASSGWGRSSYEQYFGPGTRLTVT.

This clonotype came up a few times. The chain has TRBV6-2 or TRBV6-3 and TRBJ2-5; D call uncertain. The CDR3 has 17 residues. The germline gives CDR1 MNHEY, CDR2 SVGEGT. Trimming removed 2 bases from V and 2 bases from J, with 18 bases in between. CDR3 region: CASSYPGTWDRQETQYF. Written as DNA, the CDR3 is TGTGCCAGCAGTTACCCCGGTACGTGGGATCGGCAAGAGACCCAGTACTTC.

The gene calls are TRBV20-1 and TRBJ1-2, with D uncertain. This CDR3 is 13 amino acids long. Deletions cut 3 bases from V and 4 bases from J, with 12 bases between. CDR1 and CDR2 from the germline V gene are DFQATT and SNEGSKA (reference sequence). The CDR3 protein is CSASHRQPYGYTF. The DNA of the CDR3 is TGCAGTGCTAGTCATCGACAACCCTATGGCTACACCTTC.

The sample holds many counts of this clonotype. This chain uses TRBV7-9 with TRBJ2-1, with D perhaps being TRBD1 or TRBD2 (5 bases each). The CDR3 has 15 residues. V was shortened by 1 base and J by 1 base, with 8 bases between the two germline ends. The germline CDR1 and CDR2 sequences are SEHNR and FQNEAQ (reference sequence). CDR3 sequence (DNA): TGTGCCAGCAGCTTAGACGGGGCTTCCTACAATGAGCAGTTCTTC. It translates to CASSLDGASYNEQFF.

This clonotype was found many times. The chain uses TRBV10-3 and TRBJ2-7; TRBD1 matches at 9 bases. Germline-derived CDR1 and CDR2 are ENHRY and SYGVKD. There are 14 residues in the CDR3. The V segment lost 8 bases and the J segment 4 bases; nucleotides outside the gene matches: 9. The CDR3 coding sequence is TGTGCCATCTCGACCGGGACAGGGTTATACGAGCAGTACTTC. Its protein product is CAISTGTGLYEQYF.

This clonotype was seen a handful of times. CDR3 protein: CASSPRDRVSDTQYF. The CDR3 bases are TGTGCCAGTAGTCCCCGGGACAGAGTTAGCGATACGCAGTATTTT. This chain connects TRBV19 to TRBJ2-3; 7 nucleotides match TRBD1. Trimming took 5 bases from V and 6 from J; bases not matched to a gene: 11. The germline V gene encodes CDR1 LNHDA and CDR2 SQIVND (reference sequence). The CDR3 spans 15 residues.

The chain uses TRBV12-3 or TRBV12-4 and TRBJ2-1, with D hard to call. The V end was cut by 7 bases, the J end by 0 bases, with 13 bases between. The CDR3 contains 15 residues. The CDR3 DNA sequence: TGTGCCAGCAACCGGCCCTTAAGCTCCTACAATGAGCAGTTCTTC. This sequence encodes CASNRPLSSYNEQFF.

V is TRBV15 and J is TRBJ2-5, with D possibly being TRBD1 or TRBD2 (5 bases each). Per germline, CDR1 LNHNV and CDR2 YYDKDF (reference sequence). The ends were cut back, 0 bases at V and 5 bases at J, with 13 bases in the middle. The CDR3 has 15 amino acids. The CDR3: CATSREPGRSETQYF. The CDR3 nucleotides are TGTGCCACCAGCAGAGAACCGGGACGGTCGGAGACCCAGTACTTC.

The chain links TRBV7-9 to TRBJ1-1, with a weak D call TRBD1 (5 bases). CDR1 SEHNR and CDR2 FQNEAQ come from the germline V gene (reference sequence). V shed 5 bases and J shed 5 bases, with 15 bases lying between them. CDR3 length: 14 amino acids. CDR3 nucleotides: TGTGCCAGCAGCCAGGCGAGGGGATGGACTGAAGCTTTCTTT. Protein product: CASSQARGWTEAFF.

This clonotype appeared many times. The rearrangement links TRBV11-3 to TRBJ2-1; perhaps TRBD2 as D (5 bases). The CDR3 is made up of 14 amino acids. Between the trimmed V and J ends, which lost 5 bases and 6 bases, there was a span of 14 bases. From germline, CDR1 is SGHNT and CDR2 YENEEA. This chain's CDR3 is CASSLRTDSNEQFF. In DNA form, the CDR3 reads TGTGCCAGCAGCCTCAGGACGGACTCCAATGAGCAGTTCTTC.

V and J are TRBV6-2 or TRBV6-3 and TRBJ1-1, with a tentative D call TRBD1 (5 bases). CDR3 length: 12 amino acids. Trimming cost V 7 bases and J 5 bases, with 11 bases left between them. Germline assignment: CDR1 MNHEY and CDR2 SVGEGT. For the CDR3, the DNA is TGTGCCAGCACCACTAGACAGACTGAAGCTTTCTTT. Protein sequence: CASTTRQTEAFF.

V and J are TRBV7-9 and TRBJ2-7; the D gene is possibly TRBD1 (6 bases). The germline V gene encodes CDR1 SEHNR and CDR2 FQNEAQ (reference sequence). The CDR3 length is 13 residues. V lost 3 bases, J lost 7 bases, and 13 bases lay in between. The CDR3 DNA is TGTGCCAGCAGCTTGTCCGGGACACGGGAGCAGTACTTC. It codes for CASSLSGTREQYF.

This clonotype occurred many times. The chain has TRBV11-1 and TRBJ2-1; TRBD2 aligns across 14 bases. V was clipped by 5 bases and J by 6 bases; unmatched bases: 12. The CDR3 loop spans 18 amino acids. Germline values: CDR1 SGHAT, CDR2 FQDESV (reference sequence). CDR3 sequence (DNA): TGTGCCAGCAGCCTACCCTACCGGACTAGCGGGAGGACCAATGAGCAGTTCTTC. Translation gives CASSLPYRTSGRTNEQFF. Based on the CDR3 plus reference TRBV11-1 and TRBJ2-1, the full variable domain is EAEVAQSPRYKITEKSQAVAFWCDPISGHATLYWYRQILGQGPELLVQFQDESVVDDSQLPKDRFSAERLKGVDSTLKIQPAELGDSAMYLCASSLPYRTSGRTNEQFFGPGTRLTVL.

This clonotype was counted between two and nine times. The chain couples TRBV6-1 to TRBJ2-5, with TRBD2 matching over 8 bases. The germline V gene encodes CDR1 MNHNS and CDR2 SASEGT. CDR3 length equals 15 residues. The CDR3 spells CASSAGGPYQETQYF. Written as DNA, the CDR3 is TGTGCTAGTTCGGCGGGGGGCCCGTACCAAGAGACCCAGTACTTC.

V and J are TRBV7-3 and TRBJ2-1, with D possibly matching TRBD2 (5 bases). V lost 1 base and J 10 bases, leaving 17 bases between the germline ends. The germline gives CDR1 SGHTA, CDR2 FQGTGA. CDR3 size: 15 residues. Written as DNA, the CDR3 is TGTGCCAGCAGCTTAATCGGCGGGCGGCCCGAGGAGCAGTTCTTC. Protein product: CASSLIGGRPEEQFF. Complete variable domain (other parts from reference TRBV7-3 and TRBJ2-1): GAGVSQTPSNKVTEKGKYVELRCDPISGHTALYWYRQSLGQGPEFLIYFQGTGAADDSGLPNDRFFAVRPEGSVSTLKIQRTERGDSAVYLCASSLIGGRPEEQFFGPGTRLTVL.

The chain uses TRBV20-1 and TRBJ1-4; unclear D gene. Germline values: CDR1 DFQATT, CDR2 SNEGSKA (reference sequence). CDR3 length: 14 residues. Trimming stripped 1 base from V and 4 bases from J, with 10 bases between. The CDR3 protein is CSARGYRFNEKLFF. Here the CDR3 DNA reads TGCAGTGCTAGAGGATACAGATTTAATGAAAAACTGTTTTTT.

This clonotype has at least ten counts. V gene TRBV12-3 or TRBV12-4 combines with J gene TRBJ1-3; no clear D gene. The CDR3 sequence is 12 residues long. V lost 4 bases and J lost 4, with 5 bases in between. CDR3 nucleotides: TGTGCCAGCAGTTCCGAAGGAAACACCATATATTTT. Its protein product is CASSSEGNTIYF.

The DNA of the CDR3 is TGCGCCAGCAGCCGGGAAGCGGGGCCGCTAGCGGGAGATACGCAGTATTTT. Residues: CASSREAGPLAGDTQYF. V usage is TRBV4-3 and J usage is TRBJ2-3; TRBD2 aligns across 8 bases. Germline assignment: CDR1 LGHNA and CDR2 YSLEER. This CDR3 is 17 amino acids long. V shed 4 bases, J shed 5 bases, and the junction held 14 bases outside the gene matches.

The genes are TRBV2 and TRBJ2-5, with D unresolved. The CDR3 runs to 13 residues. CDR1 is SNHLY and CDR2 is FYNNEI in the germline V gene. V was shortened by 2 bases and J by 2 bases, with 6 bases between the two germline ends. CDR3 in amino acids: CASSESPQETQYF. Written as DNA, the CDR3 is TGTGCCAGCAGTGAAAGTCCACAAGAGACCCAGTACTTC.

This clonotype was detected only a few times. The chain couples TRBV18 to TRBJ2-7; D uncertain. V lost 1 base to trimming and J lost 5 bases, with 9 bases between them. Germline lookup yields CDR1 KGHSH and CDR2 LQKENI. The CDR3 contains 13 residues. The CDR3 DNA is TGTGCCAGCTCACCACAGGTTGGAAACGAGCAGTACTTC. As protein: CASSPQVGNEQYF.